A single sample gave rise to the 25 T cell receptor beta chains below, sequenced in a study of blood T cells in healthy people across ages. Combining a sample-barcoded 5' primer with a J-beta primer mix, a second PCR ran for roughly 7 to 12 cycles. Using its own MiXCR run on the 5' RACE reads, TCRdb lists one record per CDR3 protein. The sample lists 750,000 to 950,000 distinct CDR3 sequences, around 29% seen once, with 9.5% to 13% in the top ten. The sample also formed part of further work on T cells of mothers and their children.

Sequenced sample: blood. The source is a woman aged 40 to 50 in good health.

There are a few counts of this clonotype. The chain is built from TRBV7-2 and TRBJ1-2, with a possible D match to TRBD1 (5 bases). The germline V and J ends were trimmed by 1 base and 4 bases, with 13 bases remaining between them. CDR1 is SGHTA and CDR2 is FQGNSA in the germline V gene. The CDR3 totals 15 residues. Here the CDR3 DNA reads TGTGCCAGCAGCTTAGGAGGGGAGGCGACCTATGGCTACACCTTC. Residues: CASSLGGEATYGYTF.

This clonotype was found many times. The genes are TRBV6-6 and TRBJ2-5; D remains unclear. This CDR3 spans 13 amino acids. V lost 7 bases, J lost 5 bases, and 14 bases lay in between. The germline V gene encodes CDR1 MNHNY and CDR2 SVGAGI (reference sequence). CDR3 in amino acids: CASKPPSLETQYF. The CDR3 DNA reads TGTGCCAGCAAGCCCCCTTCTCTCGAGACCCAGTACTTC.

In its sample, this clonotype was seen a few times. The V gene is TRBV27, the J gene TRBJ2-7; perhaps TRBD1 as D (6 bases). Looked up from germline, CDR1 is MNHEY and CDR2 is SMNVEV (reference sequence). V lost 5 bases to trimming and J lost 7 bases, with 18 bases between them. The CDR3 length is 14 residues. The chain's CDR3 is CASSLFRGGGEQYF. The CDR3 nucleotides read TGTGCCAGCAGTCTGTTCAGGGGTGGTGGAGAGCAGTACTTC.

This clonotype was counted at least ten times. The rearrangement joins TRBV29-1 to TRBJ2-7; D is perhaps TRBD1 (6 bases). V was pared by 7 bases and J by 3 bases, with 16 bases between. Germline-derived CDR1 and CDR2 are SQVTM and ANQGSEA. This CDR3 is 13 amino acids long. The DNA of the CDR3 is TGCAGCGCGGGACATCAAGTCTACTACGAGCAGTACTTC. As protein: CSAGHQVYYEQYF.

CDR3 sequence: CASSFGWETGELFF. The CDR3, as DNA: TGTGCCAGCAGCTTTGGTTGGGAGACCGGGGAGCTGTTTTTT. This sequence joins TRBV11-1 and TRBJ2-2; D may be TRBD2 (5 bases). With 3 bases removed from V and 5 bases from J, the gap between germline ends came to 10 bases. Germline CDR1 and CDR2: SGHAT and FQDESV (reference sequence). The CDR3 runs 14 residues.

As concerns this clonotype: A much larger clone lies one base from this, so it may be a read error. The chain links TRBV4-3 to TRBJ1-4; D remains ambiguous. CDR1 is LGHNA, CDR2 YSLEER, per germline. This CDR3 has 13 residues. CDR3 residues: CANSQDLNEKLFF. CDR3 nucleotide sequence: TGCGCCAACAGCCAAGATCTTAATGAAAAACTGTTTTTT.

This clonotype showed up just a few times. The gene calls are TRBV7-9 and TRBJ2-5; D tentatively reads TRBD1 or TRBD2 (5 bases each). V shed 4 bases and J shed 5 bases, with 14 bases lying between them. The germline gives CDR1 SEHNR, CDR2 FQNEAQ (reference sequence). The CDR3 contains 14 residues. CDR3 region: CASSSPSGTETQYF. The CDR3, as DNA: TGTGCCAGCAGCTCCCCCTCCGGGACGGAGACCCAGTACTTC.

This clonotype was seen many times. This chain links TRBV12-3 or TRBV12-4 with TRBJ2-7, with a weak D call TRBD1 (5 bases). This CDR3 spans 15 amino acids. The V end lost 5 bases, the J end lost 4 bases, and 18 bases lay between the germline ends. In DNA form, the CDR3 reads TGTGCCAGCAGTCCCGACAGACCGTTCATGTACGAGCAGTACTTC. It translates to CASSPDRPFMYEQYF.

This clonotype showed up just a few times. CDR3 in amino acids: CASSQNPKETQYF. DNA for the CDR3: TGTGCCAGCAGCCAAAATCCAAAAGAGACCCAGTACTTC. The chain has TRBV14 and TRBJ2-5; the D is unclear. Trimming shortened V by 2 bases and J by 3 bases, and 7 bases separated the two germline ends. Germline V CDR1 and CDR2: SGHDN, FVKESK. CDR3 length: 13 amino acids.

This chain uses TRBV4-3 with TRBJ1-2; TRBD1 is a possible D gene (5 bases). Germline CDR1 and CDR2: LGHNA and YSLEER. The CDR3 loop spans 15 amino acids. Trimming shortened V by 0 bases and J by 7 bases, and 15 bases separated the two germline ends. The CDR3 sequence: CASSQDDSRVVGYTF. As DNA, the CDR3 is TGCGCCAGCAGCCAAGATGACTCCAGGGTAGTTGGCTACACCTTC.

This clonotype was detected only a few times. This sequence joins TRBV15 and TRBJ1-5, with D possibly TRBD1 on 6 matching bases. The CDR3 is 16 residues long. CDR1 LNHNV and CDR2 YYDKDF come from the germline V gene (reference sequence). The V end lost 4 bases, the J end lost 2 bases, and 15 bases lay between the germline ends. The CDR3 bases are TGTGCCACCAGCACTCAGCCACAGGGACGCAATCAGCCCCAGCATTTT. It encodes CATSTQPQGRNQPQHF.

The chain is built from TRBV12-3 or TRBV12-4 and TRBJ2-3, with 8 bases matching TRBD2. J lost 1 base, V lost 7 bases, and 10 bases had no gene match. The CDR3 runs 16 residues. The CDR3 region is CASMDLLRGGTDTQYF. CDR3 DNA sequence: TGTGCCAGCATGGACCTCTTGCGGGGGGGCACAGATACGCAGTATTTT.

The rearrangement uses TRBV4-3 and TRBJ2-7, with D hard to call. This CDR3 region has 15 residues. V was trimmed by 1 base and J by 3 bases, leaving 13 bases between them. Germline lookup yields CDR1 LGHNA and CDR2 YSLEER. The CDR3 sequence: CASSQVFEQSYEQYF. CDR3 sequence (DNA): TGCGCCAGCAGCCAAGTTTTTGAGCAGAGCTACGAGCAGTACTTC.

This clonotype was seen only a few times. The CDR3 reads CSAQAGTGRETQYF. In nucleotides, the CDR3 is TGCAGTGCTCAAGCCGGGACAGGAAGGGAGACCCAGTACTTC. This chain uses TRBV20-1 with TRBJ2-5, with 8 nucleotides matching TRBD1. V gave up 5 bases and J gave up 5 bases; unmatched junction bases: 10. This CDR3 spans 14 amino acids. Germline assignment: CDR1 DFQATT and CDR2 SNEGSKA (reference sequence).

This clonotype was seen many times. CDR3 nucleotides: TGTGCCAGCAGTAAGGTTGTCAATGAAAAACTGTTTTTT. This encodes CASSKVVNEKLFF. The chain employs TRBV25-1 and TRBJ1-4; D gene uncertain. From germline, CDR1 is MGHDK and CDR2 SYGVNS. V was trimmed by 5 bases and J by 5 bases, leaving 9 bases between them. CDR3 length equals 13 residues.

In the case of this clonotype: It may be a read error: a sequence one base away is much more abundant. The CDR3 sequence is CASSLQLAYEQYF. CDR3 bases: TGTGCCAGCAGTCTACAGCTCGCCTACGAGCAGTACTTC. This rearrangement joins TRBV12-3 or TRBV12-4 to TRBJ2-7, with D unclear. CDR3 length equals 13 residues. V was cut by 5 bases and J by 2 bases, with 10 bases left in between.

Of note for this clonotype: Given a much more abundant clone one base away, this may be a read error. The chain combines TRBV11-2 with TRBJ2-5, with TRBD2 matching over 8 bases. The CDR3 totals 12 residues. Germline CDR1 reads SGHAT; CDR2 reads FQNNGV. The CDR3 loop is CASGDLGETQYF. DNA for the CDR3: TGTGCTAGCGGGGACCTGGGGGAGACCCAGTACTTC.

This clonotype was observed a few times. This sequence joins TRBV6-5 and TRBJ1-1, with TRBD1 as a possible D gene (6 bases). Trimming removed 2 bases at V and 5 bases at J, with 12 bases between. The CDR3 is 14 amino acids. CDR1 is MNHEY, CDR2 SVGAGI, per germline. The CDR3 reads CASSYGGKGTEAFF. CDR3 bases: TGTGCCAGCAGTTACGGGGGCAAAGGGACTGAAGCTTTCTTT.

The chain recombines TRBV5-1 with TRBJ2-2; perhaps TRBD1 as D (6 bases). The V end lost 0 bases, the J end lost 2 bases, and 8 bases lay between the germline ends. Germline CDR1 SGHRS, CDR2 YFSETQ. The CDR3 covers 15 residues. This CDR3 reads CASSLVDSNTGELFF. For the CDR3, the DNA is TGCGCCAGCAGCTTGGTGGACAGTAACACCGGGGAGCTGTTTTTT.

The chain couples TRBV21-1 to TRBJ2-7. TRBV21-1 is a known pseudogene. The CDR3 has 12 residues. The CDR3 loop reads CASSKADHEQYF. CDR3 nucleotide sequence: TGTGCCAGCAGCAAAGCGGACCACGAGCAGTACTTC.

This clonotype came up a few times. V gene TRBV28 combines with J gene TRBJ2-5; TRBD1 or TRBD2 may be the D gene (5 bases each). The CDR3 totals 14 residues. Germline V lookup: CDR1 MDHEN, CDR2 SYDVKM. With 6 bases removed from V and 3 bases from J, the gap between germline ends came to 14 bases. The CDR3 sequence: CASSPGTYKETQYF. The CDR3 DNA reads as TGTGCCAGCAGCCCCGGGACGTATAAAGAGACCCAGTACTTC.

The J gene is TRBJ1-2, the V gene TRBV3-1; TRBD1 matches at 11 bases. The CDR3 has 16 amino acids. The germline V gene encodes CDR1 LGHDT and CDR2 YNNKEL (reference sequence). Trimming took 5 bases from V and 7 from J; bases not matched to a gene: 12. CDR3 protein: CASSDRDRGSEGGYTF. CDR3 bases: TGTGCCAGCAGCGACCGGGACAGGGGGTCTGAAGGTGGCTACACCTTC.

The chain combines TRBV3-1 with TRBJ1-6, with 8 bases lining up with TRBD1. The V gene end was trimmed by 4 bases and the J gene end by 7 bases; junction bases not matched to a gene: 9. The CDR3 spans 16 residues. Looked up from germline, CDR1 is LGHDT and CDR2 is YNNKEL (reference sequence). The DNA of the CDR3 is TGTGCCAGCAGCCCGCCCCACAGGACAGGGAATTCACCCCTCCACTTT. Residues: CASSPPHRTGNSPLHF. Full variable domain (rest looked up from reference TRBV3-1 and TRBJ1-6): DTAVSQTPKYLVTQMGNDKSIKCEQNLGHDTMYWYKQDSKKFLKIMFSYNNKELIINETVPNRFSPKSPDKAHLNLHINSLELGDSAVYFCASSPPHRTGNSPLHFGNGTRLTVT.

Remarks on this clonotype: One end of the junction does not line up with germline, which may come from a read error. CDR3 coding DNA: TGTGCCAGCAGTCCTGGTCTGGGAGGACAGTACTCTGGGGCCGACGTCCTGACTTTC. Its protein is CASSPGLGGQYSGADVLTF. V usage is TRBV12-3 or TRBV12-4 and J usage is TRBJ2-6, with D perhaps matching TRBD1 or TRBD2 (6 bases each). This CDR3 region has 19 residues.

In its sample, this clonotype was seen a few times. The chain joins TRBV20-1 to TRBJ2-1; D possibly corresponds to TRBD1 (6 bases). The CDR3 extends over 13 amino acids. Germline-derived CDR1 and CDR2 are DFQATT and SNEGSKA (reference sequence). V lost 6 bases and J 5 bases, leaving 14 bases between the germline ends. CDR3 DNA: TGCAGTGCCCGGGACACCTTACACAATGAGCAGTTCTTC. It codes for CSARDTLHNEQFF.